In its sample, the clone carrying this T cell receptor beta chain was seen many times. What it binds is not known. With duration under 3 months, ophthalmopathy was active: Clinical Activity Score at least 3, NOSPECS at least 4. The sample originates from a study of T cells in Graves' hyperthyroidism and ophthalmopathy. The study's findings and limits: In the analysis, a 13 V-J model separated ophthalmopathy from stable hyperthyroidism.

It was RNA transcripts that yielded the amplified TCR beta CDR3 regions. HTBI primers were used for first-round RT-PCR of the TCR CDR3. TCRdb fed the multiplex PCR reads into MiXCR, producing one record per CDR3 protein. Among 500,000 or so distinct CDR3 sequences listed, roughly 18% were seen once. The CDR3 has 17 residues. The V end lost 3 bases, the J end lost 0 bases, and 15 bases lay between the germline ends. Germline lookup yields CDR1 MDHEN and CDR2 SYDVKM. The specimen was blood. This receptor was taken from a woman in her late teens or twenties with Graves' ophthalmopathy. The rearrangement uses TRBV28 and TRBJ2-1; tentative D call: TRBD1 (6 bases). The CDR3 bases are TGTGCCAGCAGTTTGTTTCAGGGGACGAGCTCCTACAATGAGCAGTTCTTC. Protein product: CASSLFQGTSSYNEQFF.